The T cell receptor (beta chain) described here comes from a study of T cell changes during pregnancy in multiple sclerosis. Assay: immunoSEQ multiplex PCR; the TCRdb copy retains only in-frame clones and omits some. This table holds approximately 54,000 clones, approximately 91% found once. Germline trimming cut 7 bases from V and 6 bases from J; bases unmatched to any gene: 7. Germline CDR1 KGHSY, CDR2 FQNENV. This CDR3 is built from 13 residues. V gene TRBV16 combines with J gene TRBJ2-7; the match to TRBD1 covers 9 bases. The clonotype originates from a female donor in good health, enrolled as a control in a pregnancy study. Sequenced material: peripheral blood, taken after pregnancy. Here the CDR3 DNA reads TGTGCCAGCACGGGACAGGGTCGGTTCGAGCAGTACTTC. Its protein product is CASTGQGRFEQYF.